This T cell receptor beta chain was sequenced for a study of blood T cell repertoires in COVID-19. The CDR3 loop spans 14 amino acids. With 4 bases removed from V and 5 bases from J, the gap between germline ends came to 14 bases. Germline CDR1 reads LGHDT; CDR2 reads YNNKEL (reference sequence). Using immunoSEQ multiplex PCR, the repertoire was profiled, and TCRdb retains in-frame clones only, with some absent. The data contain 200,000 to 300,000 clones, approximately 89% of them singletons. What was sequenced was PBMCs or T cells enriched from blood (not recorded which). This chain uses TRBV3-1 (or the pseudogene TRBV3-2) with TRBJ2-5; D perhaps matches TRBD2 (7 bases). This sequence originates from a woman between 40 and 55 years old with acute COVID-19. CDR3 DNA: TGTGCCAGCAGCCGTTTAGGGGGAGGGGAGACCCAGTACTTC. Amino acids: CASSRLGGGETQYF.